These T cell receptor beta chains were read from a single sample in a study of cytomegalovirus exposure and HLA in healthy donors. Sequencing used immunoSEQ multiplex PCR; TCRdb keeps in-frame clones, though not all of them. The data contain approximately 180,000 clones, approximately 70% of them singletons. Sequencing was performed on PBMCs. These receptors all come from a human donor in good health. Both conserved end residues are part of each CDR3. D genes are given only for firm matches. Rows may omit the clone size; those that give it use once, few, many or a size class.

-,TRBV19,16,TRBJ2-3,-,TGTGCCAGTAGCCAGCGAAGGGACATAATTACAGATACGCAGTATTTT,CASSQRRDIITDTQYF
TRBD2,TRBV5-1,15,TRBJ2-2,-,TGCGCCAGCAGCCTTAGCGGGGGGAACACCGGGGAGCTGTTTTTT,CASSLSGGNTGELFF
TRBD1,TRBV5-6,13,TRBJ1-2,-,TGTGCCAGCAGCTTCGGGACAGACTATGGCTACACCTTC,CASSFGTDYGYTF
TRBD1,TRBV18,14,TRBJ1-2,few,TGTGCCAGCTCACCACCGACAGGGATCGGTGGCTACACCTTC,CASSPPTGIGGYTF
-,TRBV7-9,13,TRBJ2-1,-,TGTGCCAGCAGCCCCGTAAACTACAATGAGCAGTTCTTC,CASSPVNYNEQFF
-,TRBV2,11,TRBJ1-1,-,TGTGCCAGCAGTCCGGGGGATTGGGCTTTCTTT,CASSPGDWAFF
TRBD1,TRBV15,14,TRBJ2-1,-,TGTGCCACCAGCAGAGATCAAAGGACAGGAGAGCAGTTCTTC,CATSRDQRTGEQFF
-,TRBV12-2,17,TRBJ2-3,-,TGTGCAAGTCGCTTACTCGGCGGGGGGACTAGCACAGATACGCAGTATTTT,CASRLLGGGTSTDTQYF
TRBD2,TRBV7-3,15,TRBJ2-5,-,TGTGCCAGCAGCAAAAACGGGGGGGCTTGGGAGACCCAGTACTTC,CASSKNGGAWETQYF
TRBD2,TRBV5-1,14,TRBJ2-3,-,TGCGCCAGCAGCCCCCTTGGGGGGGCAGATACGCAGTATTTT,CASSPLGGADTQYF
-,TRBV10-3,13,TRBJ2-1,-,TGTGCCACAACCGGGCGGGACAGCACCGAGCAGTTCTTC,CATTGRDSTEQFF
-,TRBV27,16,TRBJ2-7,-,TGTGCCAGCAGCCCTCAAACCGGGTCTCCTCCCTACGAGCAGTACTTC,CASSPQTGSPPYEQYF
TRBD1,TRBV28,14,TRBJ2-1,-,TGTGCCAGCAGCCGCGGACAGGGATACAATGAGCAGTTCTTC,CASSRGQGYNEQFF
TRBD1,TRBV4-2,14,TRBJ2-7,-,TGTGCCAGCAGCACCCGGACAGGGGCGGGGGAGCAGTACTTC,CASSTRTGAGEQYF
TRBD2,TRBV30,12,TRBJ2-3,-,TGTGCCTGGAGTGTGACTAGCATACCGCAGTATTTT,CAWSVTSIPQYF
-,TRBV7-2,13,TRBJ2-7,-,TGTGCCAGCAGCTCACAGGGAATCTACGAGCAGTACTTC,CASSSQGIYEQYF
TRBD1,TRBV5-1,14,TRBJ1-2,-,TGCGCCAGCAGCTCGTGGACAGGGGGATATGGCTACACCTTC,CASSSWTGGYGYTF
-,TRBV7-9,17,TRBJ2-7,few,TGTGCCAGCAGCCCCGTCGGCCCGGGACATCACAAGTACGAGCAGTACTTC,CASSPVGPGHHKYEQYF
-,TRBV30,15,TRBJ1-2,-,TGTGCCTGGAGTCAGGGTAGCCCCAGGGGCTATGGCTACACCTTC,CAWSQGSPRGYGYTF
-,TRBV2,11,TRBJ2-1,-,TGTGCCAGCAAGGGGTACAATGAGCAGTTCTTC,CASKGYNEQFF
-,TRBV6-5,13,TRBJ1-5,large,TGTGCCAGCTATGCAGGGCAGAGTCAGCCCCAGCATTTT,CASYAGQSQPQHF
-,TRBV7-8,13,TRBJ1-1,few,TGTGCCAGCAGCTTATATAGAGACACTGAAGCTTTCTTT,CASSLYRDTEAFF
TRBD1,TRBV7-2,16,TRBJ1-5,-,TGTGCCAGCAGCTTAGTCATAGGACAGGGGGTTCAGCCCCAGCATTTT,CASSLVIGQGVQPQHF
TRBD1,TRBV7-9,14,TRBJ2-1,-,TGTGCCAGCAGCTTATCCGACAGGGGGTATGAGCAGTTCTTC,CASSLSDRGYEQFF